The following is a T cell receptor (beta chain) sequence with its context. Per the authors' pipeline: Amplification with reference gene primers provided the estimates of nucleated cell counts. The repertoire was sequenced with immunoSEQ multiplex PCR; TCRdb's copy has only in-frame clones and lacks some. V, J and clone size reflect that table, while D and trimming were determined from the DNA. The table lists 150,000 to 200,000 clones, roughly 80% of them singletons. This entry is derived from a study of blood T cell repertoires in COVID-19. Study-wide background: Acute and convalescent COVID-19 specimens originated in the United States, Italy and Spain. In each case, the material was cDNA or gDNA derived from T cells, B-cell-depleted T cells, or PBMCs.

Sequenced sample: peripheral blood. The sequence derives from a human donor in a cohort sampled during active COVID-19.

The CDR3 loop is CASSQDQVAGQGATNEKLFF. CDR3 DNA sequence: TGTGCCAGCAGCCAAGATCAAGTTGCGGGACAGGGGGCAACTAATGAAAAACTGTTTTTT. The rearrangement uses TRBV14 and TRBJ1-4; TRBD1 matches at 11 bases. This CDR3 comprises 20 residues. Germline lookup yields CDR1 SGHDN and CDR2 FVKESK. The junction had 9 bases not matched to a gene; V was cut back by 0 bases and J by 0 bases.